The present T cell receptor (beta chain) was sequenced within a study of blood T cell repertoires in COVID-19. Study-wide context: Some COVID-19 samples were acute and others convalescent; all came from the United States, Italy and Spain. The analysed material was cDNA or gDNA that came from T cells, B-cell-depleted T cells, or PBMCs.

In the original processing: By means of reference gene primer amplification, nucleated cell counts were estimated. The data were produced by immunoSEQ multiplex PCR, yet TCRdb's version contains in-frame clones alone and is incomplete. V, J and clone size are those of that table, while D and trimming were read from the DNA. This sample has 250,000 to 300,000 clones, with approximately 89% found just once. With V trimmed by 4 bases and J by 0 bases, 3 bases remained unmatched. Germline V gives CDR1 LNHNV, CDR2 YYDKDF (reference sequence). This CDR3 is built from 14 residues. Enrollment of patients from Seattle took place during active infection, with longitudinal follow-up.

The receptor was derived from a woman in her twenties or thirties with COVID-19, enrolled during active disease. The chain employs TRBV15 and TRBJ2-7; 7 nucleotides align to TRBD1. Sequences were obtained from peripheral blood. CDR3 sequence: CATSTWDSSYEQYF. Here the CDR3 DNA reads TGTGCCACCAGCACCTGGGACAGCTCCTACGAGCAGTACTTC. The full variable domain, in which reference TRBV15 and TRBJ2-7 provide the parts outside the CDR3, is DAMVIQNPRYQVTQFGKPVTLSCSQTLNHNVMYWYQQKSSQAPKLLFHYYDKDFNNEADTPDNFQSRRPNTSFCFLDIRSPGLGDTAMYLCATSTWDSSYEQYFGPGTRLTVT.